The clone carrying this T cell receptor (beta chain) occurred once. The antigen is not known. The data belong to a study of regulatory T cells. There are 15 residues in the CDR3. Germline V gives CDR1 MDHEN, CDR2 SYDVKM. Trimming took 5 bases from V and 0 from J, leaving 11 bases between them. Regarding the study as a whole: Regulatory T cells from CD3G-deficient patients were less diverse than autologous conventional CD4+ cells and control regulatory cells.

The PCR used 52 TRBV and 13 TRBJ primers. Sequencing was performed with immunoSEQ multiplex PCR; in TCRdb, only in-frame clones are kept and a portion is missing. Of 5,000 to 6,500 clones listed, approximately 90% are singletons. Specimen: CD4+ Tregs sorted from blood. The chain is built from TRBV28 and TRBJ1-5; D unclear. The TCR sequence derives from a person under 35 with CD3G deficiency. This CDR3 is CASSLWQSSNQPQHF. The CDR3 nucleotides are TGTGCCAGCAGTCTCTGGCAGTCTAGCAATCAGCCCCAGCATTTT.